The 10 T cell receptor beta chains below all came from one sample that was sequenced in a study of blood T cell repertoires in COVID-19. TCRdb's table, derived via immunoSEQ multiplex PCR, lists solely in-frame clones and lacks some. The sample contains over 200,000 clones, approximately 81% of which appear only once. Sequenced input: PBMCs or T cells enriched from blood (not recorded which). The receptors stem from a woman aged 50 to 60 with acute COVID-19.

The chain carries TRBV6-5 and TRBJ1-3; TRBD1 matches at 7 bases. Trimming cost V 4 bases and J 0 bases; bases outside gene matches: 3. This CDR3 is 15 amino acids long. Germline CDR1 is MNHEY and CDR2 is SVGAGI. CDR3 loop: CASSSGTDSGNTIYF. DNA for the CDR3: TGTGCCAGCAGTTCCGGGACAGACTCTGGAAACACCATATATTTT.

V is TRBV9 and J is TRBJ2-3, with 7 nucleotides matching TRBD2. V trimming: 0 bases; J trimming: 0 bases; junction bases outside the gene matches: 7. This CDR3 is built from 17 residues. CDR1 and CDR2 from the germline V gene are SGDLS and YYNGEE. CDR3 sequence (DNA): TGTGCCAGCAGCGTAGGGGCTAGCGGTACTAGCACAGATACGCAGTATTTT. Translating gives CASSVGASGTSTDTQYF.

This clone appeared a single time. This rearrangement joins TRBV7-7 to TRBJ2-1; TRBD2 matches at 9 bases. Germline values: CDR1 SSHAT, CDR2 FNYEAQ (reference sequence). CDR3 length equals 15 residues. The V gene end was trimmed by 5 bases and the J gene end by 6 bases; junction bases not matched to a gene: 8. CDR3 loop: CASSTGTSLSNEQFF. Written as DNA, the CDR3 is TGTGCCAGCAGCACCGGGACTAGCCTCTCCAATGAGCAGTTCTTC.

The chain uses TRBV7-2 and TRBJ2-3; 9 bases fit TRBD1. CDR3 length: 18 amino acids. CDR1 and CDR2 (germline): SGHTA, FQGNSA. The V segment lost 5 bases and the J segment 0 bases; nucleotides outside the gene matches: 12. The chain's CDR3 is CASSRYYRGLSSTDTQYF. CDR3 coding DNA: TGTGCCAGCAGCCGGTACTACAGGGGGCTCAGTAGCACAGATACGCAGTATTTT.

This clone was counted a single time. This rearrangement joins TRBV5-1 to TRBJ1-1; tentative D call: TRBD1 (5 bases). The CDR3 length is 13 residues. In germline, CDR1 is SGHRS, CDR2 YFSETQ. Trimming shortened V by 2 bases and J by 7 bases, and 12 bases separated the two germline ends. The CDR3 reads CASSFTGVGEAFF. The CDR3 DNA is TGCGCCAGCAGCTTTACAGGAGTGGGTGAAGCTTTCTTT.

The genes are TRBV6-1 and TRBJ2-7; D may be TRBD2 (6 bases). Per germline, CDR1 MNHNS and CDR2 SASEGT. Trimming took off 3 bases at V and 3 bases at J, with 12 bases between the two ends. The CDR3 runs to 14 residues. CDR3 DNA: TGTGCCAGCAGTGATCTGAGGAGGGGCTACGAGCAGTACTTC. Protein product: CASSDLRRGYEQYF.

This chain's CDR3 is CASTRGGPEAFF. Written as DNA, the CDR3 is TGTGCCAGTACCCGGGGGGGGCCTGAAGCTTTCTTT. The V call is TRBV19, the J call TRBJ1-1; D is perhaps TRBD1 (6 bases). CDR3 length: 12 residues. The germline CDR1 and CDR2 sequences are LNHDA and SQIVND (reference sequence). Trimming cost V 7 bases and J 6 bases, with 12 bases left between them.

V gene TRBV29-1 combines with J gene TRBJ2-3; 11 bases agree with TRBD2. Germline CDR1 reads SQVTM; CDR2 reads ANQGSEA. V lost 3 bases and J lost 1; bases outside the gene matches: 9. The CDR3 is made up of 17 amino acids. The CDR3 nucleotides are TGCAGCGTTGAGGAAAACCTAGCGGGGGGTCGCACAGATACGCAGTATTTT. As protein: CSVEENLAGGRTDTQYF.

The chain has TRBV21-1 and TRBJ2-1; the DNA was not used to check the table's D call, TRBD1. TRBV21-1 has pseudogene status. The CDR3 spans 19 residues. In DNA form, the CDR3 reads TGTGCCAGCAGCAAAGTCTGTTCCGGTCGGCAGGTCATCTACAATGAGCAGTTCTTC. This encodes CASSKVCSGRQVIYNEQFF.

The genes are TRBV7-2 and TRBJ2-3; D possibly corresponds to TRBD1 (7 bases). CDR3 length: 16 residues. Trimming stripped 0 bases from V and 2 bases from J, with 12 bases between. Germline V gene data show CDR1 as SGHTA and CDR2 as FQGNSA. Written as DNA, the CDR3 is TGTGCCAGCAGCTTAGCGGGGGGACAGCTCACAGATACGCAGTATTTT. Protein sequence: CASSLAGGQLTDTQYF.